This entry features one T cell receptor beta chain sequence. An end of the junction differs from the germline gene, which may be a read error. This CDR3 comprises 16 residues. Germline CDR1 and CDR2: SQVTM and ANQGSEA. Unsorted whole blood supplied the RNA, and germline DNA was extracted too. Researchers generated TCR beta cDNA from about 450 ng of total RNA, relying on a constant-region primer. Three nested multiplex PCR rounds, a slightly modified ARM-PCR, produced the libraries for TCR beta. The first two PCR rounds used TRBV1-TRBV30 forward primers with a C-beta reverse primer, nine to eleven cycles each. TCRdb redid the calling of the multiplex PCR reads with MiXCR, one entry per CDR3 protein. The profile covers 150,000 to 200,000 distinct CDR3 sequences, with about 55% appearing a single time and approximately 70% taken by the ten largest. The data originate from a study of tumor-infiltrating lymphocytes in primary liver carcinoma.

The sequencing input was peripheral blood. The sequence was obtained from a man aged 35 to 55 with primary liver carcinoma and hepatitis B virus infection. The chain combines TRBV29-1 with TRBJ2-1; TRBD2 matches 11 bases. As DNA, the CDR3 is TGCAGTGTTGAACCCCTGACTAGCGGGACCTACAATGATCAGTTCTTC. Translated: CSVEPLTSGTYNDQFF.